A selection of T cell receptor beta chains follows, all from one sample in a study of cytomegalovirus exposure and HLA in healthy donors. Sequencing used immunoSEQ multiplex PCR; TCRdb keeps in-frame clones, though not all of them. The sample contains roughly 120,000 clones, over 60% of which appear only once. What was sequenced was PBMCs. These receptors were collected from a man aged 18-30 years in good health and CMV-seronegative. The CDR3 runs from the conserved cysteine through the conserved F or W. A D gene is named only where the DNA matches it firmly. The listing skips clone size in some rows; elsewhere it reads once, few, many or a size class.

16,-,TRBJ2-4,TRBD2,TRBV12-5,CASGFPGLAGGNIQYF,TGTGCTAGTGGTTTCCCGGGACTAGCGGGAGGAAACATTCAGTACTTC
14,-,TRBJ2-7,-,TRBV7-2,CASTPGGAGCEQYF,TGTGCCAGCACCCCCGGAGGTGCCGGTTGCGAGCAGTACTTC
16,-,TRBJ1-1,-,TRBV4-3,CASSQDGRQGGTEAFF,TGCGCCAGCAGCCAAGATGGGCGGCAGGGCGGCACTGAAGCTTTCTTT
15,-,TRBJ1-2,TRBD1,TRBV13,CASSLGTGAFYGYTF,TGTGCCAGCAGCCTGGGGACAGGGGCCTTCTATGGCTACACCTTC
17,-,TRBJ1-3,TRBD1,TRBV7-2,CASSSPPDRGSGNTIYF,TGTGCCAGCAGCTCGCCACCCGACAGGGGCTCTGGAAACACCATATATTTT
15,-,TRBJ2-1,-,TRBV7-3,CASSPWLGVDNEQFF,TGTGCCAGCAGCCCGTGGCTGGGAGTAGACAATGAGCAGTTCTTC
16,-,TRBJ2-1,-,TRBV11-3,CASSLEQGGSYNEQFF,TGTGCCAGCAGCTTAGAACAGGGTGGCTCCTACAATGAGCAGTTCTTC
16,-,TRBJ1-4,-,TRBV7-9,CASSSRKGATNEKLFF,TGTGCCAGCAGCTCCCGGAAGGGGGCAACTAATGAAAAACTGTTTTTT
12,-,TRBJ1-1,-,TRBV29-1,CSVLRGGTEAFF,TGCAGCGTTCTCCGGGGAGGCACTGAAGCTTTCTTT
15,-,TRBJ2-3,-,TRBV10-1,CASSEQQGKDVTQYF,TGCGCCAGCAGTGAGCAACAGGGCAAAGACGTAACGCAGTATTTT
11,-,TRBJ2-3,-,TRBV6-4,CASTKKDTQYF,TGTGCCAGCACAAAAAAAGATACGCAGTATTTT
16,-,TRBJ2-1,-,TRBV28,CASSPPTGRLRGEQFF,TGTGCCAGCAGTCCCCCGACGGGGCGTCTGAGGGGGGAGCAGTTCTTC
16,-,TRBJ1-5,TRBD1,TRBV2,CASSRADRVRNQPQHF,TGTGCCAGCAGTAGAGCGGACAGGGTTCGCAATCAGCCCCAGCATTTT
16,few,TRBJ1-1,-,TRBV27,CASSLESGLMNTEAFF,TGTGCCAGCAGTTTAGAGTCAGGTTTAATGAACACTGAAGCTTTCTTT
15,-,TRBJ1-5,TRBD1,TRBV19,CASSIFRDSTQPQHF,TGTGCCAGTAGTATCTTCCGGGACAGTACCCAGCCCCAGCATTTT
16,-,TRBJ1-4,TRBD1,TRBV18,CASSPGQGPGNEKLFF,TGTGCCAGCTCGCCGGGACAGGGACCCGGAAATGAAAAACTGTTTTTT
14,-,TRBJ1-1,-,TRBV9,CASSVDGGLTEAFF,TGTGCCAGCAGCGTAGACGGAGGTTTGACTGAAGCTTTCTTT
13,-,TRBJ1-1,-,TRBV6-5,CASSYGRNTEAFF,TGTGCCAGCAGTTACGGGAGGAACACTGAAGCTTTCTTT
15,-,TRBJ2-1,TRBD2,TRBV15,CATSGRAGGYNEQFF,TGTGCCACCAGCGGCCGGGCGGGAGGGTACAATGAGCAGTTCTTC
12,-,TRBJ2-7,-,TRBV2,CASAPGPNEQYF,TGTGCCAGCGCACCGGGTCCAAACGAGCAGTACTTC
16,-,TRBJ2-1,TRBD2,TRBV9,CASSVTGTSGYNEQFF,TGTGCCAGCAGCGTTACTGGAACTAGCGGATACAATGAGCAGTTCTTC
16,-,TRBJ1-5,-,TRBV12-2,CASRLAEWGRNQPQHF,TGTGCAAGTCGCTTAGCAGAGTGGGGGCGGAATCAGCCCCAGCATTTT
13,-,TRBJ2-1,TRBD1,TRBV5-3,CASSLATGAEQFF,TGTGCCAGCAGCTTGGCGACAGGGGCTGAGCAGTTCTTC
15,-,TRBJ1-3,TRBD1,TRBV15,CATSRSLTGGGTIYF,TGTGCCACCAGCAGATCTTTAACAGGGGGCGGAACCATATATTTT
17,-,TRBJ2-2,TRBD2,TRBV7-2,CASTVKGLAGEAGELFF,TGTGCCAGCACAGTAAAGGGCCTAGCGGGAGAGGCCGGGGAGCTGTTTTTT
13,-,TRBJ1-1,-,TRBV5-1,CASSLSRDKETFF,TGCGCCAGCAGCTTAAGTAGGGACAAAGAGACTTTCTTT
16,-,TRBJ2-5,-,TRBV5-6,CASSSVIQDDQETQYF,TGTGCCAGCAGCTCTGTAATTCAGGATGACCAAGAGACCCAGTACTTC
14,-,TRBJ1-4,TRBD1,TRBV7-2,CASSRDRADEKLFF,TGTGCCAGCAGCCGAGACAGGGCTGACGAAAAACTGTTTTTT
15,-,TRBJ1-5,-,TRBV7-2,CASSWTPGSNQPQHF,TGTGCCAGCAGCTGGACTCCGGGGAGCAATCAGCCCCAGCATTTT
15,-,TRBJ1-1,-,TRBV28,CASSPYSLGGTEAFF,TGTGCCAGCAGCCCATACTCACTGGGGGGCACTGAAGCTTTCTTT
14,-,TRBJ2-3,TRBD2,TRBV27,CATHPGLAGDTQYF,TGTGCCACCCACCCGGGACTAGCGGGAGATACGCAGTATTTT
16,-,TRBJ2-5,TRBD2,TRBV18,CASSPETSGRSETQYF,TGTGCCAGCTCACCGGAGACTAGCGGGAGATCGGAGACCCAGTACTTC
14,-,TRBJ1-2,-,TRBV14,CASSQGVAYADYTF,TGTGCCAGCAGCCAAGGGGTAGCCTACGCTGACTACACCTTC
16,-,TRBJ1-1,-,TRBV27,CASSLWSTGLDTEAFF,TGTGCCAGCAGTTTATGGAGTACAGGGCTAGACACTGAAGCTTTCTTT
16,-,TRBJ1-1,TRBD1,TRBV27,CASSLWGTGVRTEAFF,TGTGCCAGCAGTTTATGGGGGACAGGGGTGCGCACTGAAGCTTTCTTT
13,-,TRBJ2-3,-,TRBV19,CASTLYEGDTQYF,TGTGCCAGCACCCTATATGAGGGAGATACGCAGTATTTT
14,-,TRBJ1-1,TRBD1,TRBV30,CAWRTGGAPPEAFF,TGTGCCTGGAGGACAGGGGGCGCCCCCCCGGAGGCTTTCTTT
14,few,TRBJ1-1,-,TRBV18,CASSPSRVNTEAFF,TGTGCCAGCTCACCATCCAGGGTGAACACTGAAGCTTTCTTT
13,once,TRBJ1-1,-,TRBV19,CASSIERNTEAFF,TGTGCCAGTAGTATAGAGCGGAACACTGAAGCTTTCTTT
13,few,TRBJ2-5,-,TRBV6-4,CASSVGAGETQYF,TGTGCCAGCAGTGTTGGAGCGGGAGAGACCCAGTACTTC
17,once,TRBJ2-6,-,TRBV7-6,CASSLAGQGRGANVLTF,TGTGCCAGCAGCTTAGCGGGGCAGGGGCGGGGGGCCAACGTCCTGACTTTC
15,-,TRBJ2-3,-,TRBV5-1,CASSSLGQSTDTQYF,TGCGCCAGCAGCTCCCTCGGACAGAGCACAGATACGCAGTATTTT
14,-,TRBJ2-3,TRBD2,TRBV6-6,CASIGGRRADTQYF,TGTGCCAGCATCGGCGGGAGGAGGGCAGATACGCAGTATTTT
13,-,TRBJ2-7,-,TRBV7-2,CASSPRAGYEQYF,TGTGCCAGCAGCCCCCGTGCGGGCTACGAGCAGTACTTC
16,-,TRBJ2-1,TRBD2,TRBV5-1,CASSSGTSGREVEQFF,TGCGCCAGCAGCTCTGGGACTAGCGGGAGAGAGGTTGAGCAGTTCTTC
14,-,TRBJ2-3,-,TRBV6-5,CASSRADHTDTQYF,TGTGCCAGCAGCCGAGCGGATCACACAGATACGCAGTATTTT
17,-,TRBJ1-2,-,TRBV30,CAWSVRGGTAYGYGYTF,TGTGCCTGGAGTGTCAGGGGAGGGACGGCCTACGGTTATGGCTACACCTTC
14,-,TRBJ2-7,TRBD1,TRBV30,CAWRPGQGFYEQYF,TGTGCCTGGAGGCCGGGACAGGGGTTTTACGAGCAGTACTTC
15,-,TRBJ2-5,TRBD2,TRBV5-6,CASSRGLAGWETQYF,TGTGCCAGCAGCCGGGGACTAGCGGGATGGGAGACCCAGTACTTC
15,-,TRBJ1-4,-,TRBV7-9,CASSANRAANEKLFF,TGTGCCAGCAGCGCGAACAGGGCGGCTAATGAAAAACTGTTTTTT
16,-,TRBJ1-1,-,TRBV19,CASIPGKRVENTEAFF,TGTGCCAGCATCCCGGGAAAACGGGTGGAGAACACTGAAGCTTTCTTT
19,-,TRBJ2-2,TRBD2,TRBV7-9,CASSPSVLAGVGNTGELFF,TGTGCCAGCAGCCCATCCGTACTAGCGGGAGTAGGCAACACCGGGGAGCTGTTTTTT
15,-,TRBJ2-7,-,TRBV2,CASTSQDSWEQEQYF,TGTGCCAGCACCAGCCAGGACAGCTGGGAGCAGGAGCAGTACTTC
18,-,TRBJ2-1,TRBD2,TRBV29-1,CSVPKRGDSYSSYNEQFF,TGCAGCGTACCTAAGCGGGGCGACTCTTATAGCTCCTACAATGAGCAGTTCTTC
15,-,TRBJ2-7,TRBD1,TRBV7-2,CASSPSRDRDHEQYF,TGTGCCAGCAGCCCATCCCGGGACAGGGACCACGAGCAGTACTTC
12,-,TRBJ1-5,-,TRBV29-1,CSAQGSNQPQHF,TGCAGCGCGCAGGGTAGCAATCAGCCCCAGCATTTT
14,-,TRBJ1-1,-,TRBV11-2,CASSLGGAETEAFF,TGTGCCAGCAGCTTAGGCGGGGCTGAGACTGAAGCTTTCTTT